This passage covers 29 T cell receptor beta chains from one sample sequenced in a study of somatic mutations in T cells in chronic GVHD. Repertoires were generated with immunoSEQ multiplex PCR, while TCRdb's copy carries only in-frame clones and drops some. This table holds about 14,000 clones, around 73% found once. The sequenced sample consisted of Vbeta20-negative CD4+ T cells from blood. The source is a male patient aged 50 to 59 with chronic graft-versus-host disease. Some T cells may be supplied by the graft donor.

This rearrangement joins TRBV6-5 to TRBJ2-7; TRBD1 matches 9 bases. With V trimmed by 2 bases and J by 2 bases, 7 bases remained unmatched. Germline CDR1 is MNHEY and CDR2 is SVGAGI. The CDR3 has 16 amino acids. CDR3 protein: CASSYQGGTGTYEQYF. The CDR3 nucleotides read TGTGCCAGCAGTTACCAAGGCGGGACAGGGACCTACGAGCAGTACTTC.

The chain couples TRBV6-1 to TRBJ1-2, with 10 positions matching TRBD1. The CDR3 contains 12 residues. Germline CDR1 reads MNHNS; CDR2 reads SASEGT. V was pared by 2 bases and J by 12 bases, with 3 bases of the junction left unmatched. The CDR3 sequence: CASSEPGQGNTF. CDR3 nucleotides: TGTGCCAGCAGTGAACCGGGACAGGGGAACACCTTC.

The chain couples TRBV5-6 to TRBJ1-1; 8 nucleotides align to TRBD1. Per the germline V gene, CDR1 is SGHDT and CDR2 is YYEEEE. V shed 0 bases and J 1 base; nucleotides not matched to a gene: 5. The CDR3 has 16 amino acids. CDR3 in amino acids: CASSLDGDRSNTEAFF. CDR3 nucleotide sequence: TGTGCCAGCAGCTTGGACGGGGACAGGTCGAACACTGAAGCTTTCTTT.

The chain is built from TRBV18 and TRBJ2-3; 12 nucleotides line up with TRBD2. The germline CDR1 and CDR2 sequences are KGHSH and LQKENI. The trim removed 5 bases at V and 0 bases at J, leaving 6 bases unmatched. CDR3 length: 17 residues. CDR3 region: CASSSGLAGTSTDTQYF. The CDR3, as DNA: TGTGCCAGCTCATCGGGACTAGCGGGTACTAGCACAGATACGCAGTATTTT.

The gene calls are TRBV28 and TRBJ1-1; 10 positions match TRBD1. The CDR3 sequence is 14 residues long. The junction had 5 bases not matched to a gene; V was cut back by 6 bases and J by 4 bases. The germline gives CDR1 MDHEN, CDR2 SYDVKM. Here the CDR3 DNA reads TGTGCCAGCAGCCGAGGACAGGGGGGCACTGAAGCTTTCTTT. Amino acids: CASSRGQGGTEAFF. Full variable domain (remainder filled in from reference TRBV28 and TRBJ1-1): DVKVTQSSRYLVKRTGEKVFLECVQDMDHENMFWYRQDPGLGLRLIYFSYDVKMKEKGDIPEGYSVSREKKERFSLILESASTNQTSMYLCASSRGQGGTEAFFGQGTRLTVV.

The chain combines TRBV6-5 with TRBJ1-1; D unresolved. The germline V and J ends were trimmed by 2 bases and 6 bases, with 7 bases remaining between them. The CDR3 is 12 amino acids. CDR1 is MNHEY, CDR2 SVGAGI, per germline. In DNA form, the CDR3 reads TGTGCCAGCAGTTACGGCCCGTCTGAAGCTTTCTTT. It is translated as CASSYGPSEAFF.

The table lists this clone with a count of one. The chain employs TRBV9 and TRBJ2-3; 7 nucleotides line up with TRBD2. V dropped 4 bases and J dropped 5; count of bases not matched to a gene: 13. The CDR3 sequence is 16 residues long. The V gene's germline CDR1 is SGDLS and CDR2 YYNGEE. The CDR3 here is CASSPLGGGLIDTQYF. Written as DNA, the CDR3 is TGTGCCAGCAGCCCACTCGGGGGAGGGCTGATAGATACGCAGTATTTT.

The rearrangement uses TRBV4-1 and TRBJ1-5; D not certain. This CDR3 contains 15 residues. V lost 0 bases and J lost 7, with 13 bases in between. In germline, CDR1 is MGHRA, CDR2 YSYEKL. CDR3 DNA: TGCGCCAGCAGCCAAGAGAATATAGAGGGCCAGCCCCAGCATTTT. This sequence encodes CASSQENIEGQPQHF.

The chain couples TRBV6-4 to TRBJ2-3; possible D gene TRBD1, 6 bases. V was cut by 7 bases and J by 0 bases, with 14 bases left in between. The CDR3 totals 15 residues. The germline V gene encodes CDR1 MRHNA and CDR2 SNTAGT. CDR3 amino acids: CASTLTGTSTDTQYF. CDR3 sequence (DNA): TGTGCCAGCACCCTGACAGGAACTAGCACAGATACGCAGTATTTT.

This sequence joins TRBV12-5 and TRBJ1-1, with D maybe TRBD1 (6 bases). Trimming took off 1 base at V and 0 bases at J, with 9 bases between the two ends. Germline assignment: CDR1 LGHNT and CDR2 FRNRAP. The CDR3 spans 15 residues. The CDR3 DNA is TGTGCTAGTGGTTTGGCAGGGGCCTTGAACACTGAAGCTTTCTTT. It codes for CASGLAGALNTEAFF. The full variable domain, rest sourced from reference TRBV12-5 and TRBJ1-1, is DARVTQTPRHKVTEMGQEVTMRCQPILGHNTVFWYRQTMMQGLELLAYFRNRAPLDDSGMPKDRFSAEMPDATLATLKIQPSEPRDSAVYFCASGLAGALNTEAFFGQGTRLTVV.

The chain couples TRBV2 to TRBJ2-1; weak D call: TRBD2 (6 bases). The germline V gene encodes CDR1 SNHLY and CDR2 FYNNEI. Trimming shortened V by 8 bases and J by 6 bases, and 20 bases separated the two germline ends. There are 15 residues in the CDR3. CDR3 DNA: TGTGCCAGCGCCCGCGCCTCGGGGGTAATCAATGAGCAGTTCTTC. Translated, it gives CASARASGVINEQFF.

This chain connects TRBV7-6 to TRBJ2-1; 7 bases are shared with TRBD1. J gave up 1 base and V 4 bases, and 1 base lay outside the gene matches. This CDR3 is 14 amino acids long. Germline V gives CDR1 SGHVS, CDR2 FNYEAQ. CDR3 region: CASSSGQSYNEQFF. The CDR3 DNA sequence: TGTGCCAGCAGCTCGGGACAGTCCTACAATGAGCAGTTCTTC. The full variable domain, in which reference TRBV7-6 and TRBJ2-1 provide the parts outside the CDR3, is GAGVSQSPRYKVTKRGQDVALRCDPISGHVSLYWYRQALGQGPEFLTYFNYEAQQDKSGLPNDRFSAERPEGSISTLTIQRTEQRDSAMYRCASSSGQSYNEQFFGPGTRLTVL.

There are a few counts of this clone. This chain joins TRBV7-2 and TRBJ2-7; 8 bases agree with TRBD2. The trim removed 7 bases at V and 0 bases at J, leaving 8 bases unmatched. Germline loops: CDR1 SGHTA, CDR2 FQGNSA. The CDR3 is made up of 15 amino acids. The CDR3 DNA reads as TGTGCCAGCACCTATGGGGGGACTAGCTCCTACGAGCAGTACTTC. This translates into CASTYGGTSSYEQYF.

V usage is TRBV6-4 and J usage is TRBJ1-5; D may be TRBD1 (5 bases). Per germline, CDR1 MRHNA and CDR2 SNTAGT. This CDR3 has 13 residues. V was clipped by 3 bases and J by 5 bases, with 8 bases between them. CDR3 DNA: TGTGCCAGCAGTGAAGGCAGGGATCAGCCCCAGCATTTT. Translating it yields CASSEGRDQPQHF.

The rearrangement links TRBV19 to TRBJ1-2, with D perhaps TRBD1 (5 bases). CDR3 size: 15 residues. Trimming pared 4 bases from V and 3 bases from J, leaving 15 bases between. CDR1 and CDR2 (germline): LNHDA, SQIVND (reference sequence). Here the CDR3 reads CASSTDRLSHYGYTF. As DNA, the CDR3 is TGTGCCAGTAGTACTGACAGATTAAGCCACTATGGCTACACCTTC.

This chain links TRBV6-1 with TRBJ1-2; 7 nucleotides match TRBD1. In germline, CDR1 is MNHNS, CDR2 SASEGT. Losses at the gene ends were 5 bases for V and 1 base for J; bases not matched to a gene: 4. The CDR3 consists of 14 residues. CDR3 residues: CASSSGQDNYGYTF. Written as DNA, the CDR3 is TGTGCCAGCAGTAGCGGACAGGATAACTATGGCTACACCTTC.

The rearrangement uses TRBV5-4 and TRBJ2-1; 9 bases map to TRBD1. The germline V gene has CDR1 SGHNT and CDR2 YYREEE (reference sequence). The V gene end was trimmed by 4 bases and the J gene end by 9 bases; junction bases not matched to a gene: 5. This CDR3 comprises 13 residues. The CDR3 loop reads CASSRDREGEQFF. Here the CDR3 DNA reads TGTGCCAGCAGCCGGGACAGGGAGGGTGAGCAGTTCTTC.

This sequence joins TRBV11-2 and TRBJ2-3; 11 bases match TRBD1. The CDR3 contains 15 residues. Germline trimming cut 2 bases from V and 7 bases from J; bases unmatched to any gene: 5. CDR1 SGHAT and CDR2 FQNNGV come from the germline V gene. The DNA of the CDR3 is TGTGCCAGCAGCTTAACCGGGACAGGGGGACATACGCAGTATTTT. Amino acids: CASSLTGTGGHTQYF. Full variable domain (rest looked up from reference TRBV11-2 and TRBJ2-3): EAGVAQSPRYKIIEKRQSVAFWCNPISGHATLYWYQQILGQGPKLLIQFQNNGVVDDSQLPKDRFSAERLKGVDSTLKIQPAKLEDSAVYLCASSLTGTGGHTQYFGPGTRLTVL.

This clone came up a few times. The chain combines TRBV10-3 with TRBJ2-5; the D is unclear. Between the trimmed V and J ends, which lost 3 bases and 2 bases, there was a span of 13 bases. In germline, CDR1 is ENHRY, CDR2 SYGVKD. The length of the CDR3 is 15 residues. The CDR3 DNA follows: TGTGCCATCAGTGATCCATACACCTCTCAAGAGACCCAGTACTTC. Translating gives CAISDPYTSQETQYF.

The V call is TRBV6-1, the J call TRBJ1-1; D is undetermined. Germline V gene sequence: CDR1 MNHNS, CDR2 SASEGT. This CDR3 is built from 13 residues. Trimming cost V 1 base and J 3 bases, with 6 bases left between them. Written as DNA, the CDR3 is TGTGCCAGCAGTGAAGGTGAGCACACTGAAGCTTTCTTT. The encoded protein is CASSEGEHTEAFF.

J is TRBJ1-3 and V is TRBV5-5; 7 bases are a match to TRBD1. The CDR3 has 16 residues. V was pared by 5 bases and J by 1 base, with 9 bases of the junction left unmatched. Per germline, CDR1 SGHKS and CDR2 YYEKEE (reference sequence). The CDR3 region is CASRRQGTMSGNTIYF. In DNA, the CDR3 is TGTGCCAGCAGACGACAGGGTACTATGTCTGGAAACACCATATATTTT.

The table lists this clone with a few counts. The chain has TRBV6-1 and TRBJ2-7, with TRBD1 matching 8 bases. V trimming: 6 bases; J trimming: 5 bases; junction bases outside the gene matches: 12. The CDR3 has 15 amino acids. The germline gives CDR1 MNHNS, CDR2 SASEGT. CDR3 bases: TGTGCCAGCAGCCTATCGACAGGGGCCCTAGACGAGCAGTACTTC. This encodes CASSLSTGALDEQYF.

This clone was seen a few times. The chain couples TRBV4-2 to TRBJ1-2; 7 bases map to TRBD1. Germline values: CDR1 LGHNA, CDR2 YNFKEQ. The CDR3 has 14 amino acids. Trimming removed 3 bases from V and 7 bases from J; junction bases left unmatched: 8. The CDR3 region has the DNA TGTGCCAGCAGCCAGGTACAGGGGCTGAGTGGCTACACCTTC. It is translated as CASSQVQGLSGYTF.

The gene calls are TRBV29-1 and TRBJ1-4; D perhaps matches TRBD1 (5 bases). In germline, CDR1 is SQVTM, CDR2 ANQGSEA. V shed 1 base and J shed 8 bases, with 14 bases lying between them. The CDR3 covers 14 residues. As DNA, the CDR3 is TGCAGCGTTGAAGGGGGGGGAAGGCCGGAAAAACTGTTTTTT. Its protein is CSVEGGGRPEKLFF.

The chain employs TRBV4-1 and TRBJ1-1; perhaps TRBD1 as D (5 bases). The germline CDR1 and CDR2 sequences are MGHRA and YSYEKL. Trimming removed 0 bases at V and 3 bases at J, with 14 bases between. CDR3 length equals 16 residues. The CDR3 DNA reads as TGCGCCAGCAGCCAAGATAAGTCCAGGGTGGACACTGAAGCTTTCTTT. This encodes CASSQDKSRVDTEAFF.

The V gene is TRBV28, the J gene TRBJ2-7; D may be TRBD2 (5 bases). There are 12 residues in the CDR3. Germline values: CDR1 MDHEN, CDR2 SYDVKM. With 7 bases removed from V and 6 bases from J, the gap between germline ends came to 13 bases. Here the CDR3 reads CASTETGGEQYF. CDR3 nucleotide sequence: TGTGCCAGCACCGAAACTGGAGGCGAGCAGTACTTC.

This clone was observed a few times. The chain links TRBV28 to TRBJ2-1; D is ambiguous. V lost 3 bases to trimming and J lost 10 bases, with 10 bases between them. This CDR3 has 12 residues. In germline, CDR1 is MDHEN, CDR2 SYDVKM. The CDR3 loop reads CASSFQLREQFF. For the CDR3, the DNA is TGTGCCAGCAGTTTCCAACTGAGGGAGCAGTTCTTC.

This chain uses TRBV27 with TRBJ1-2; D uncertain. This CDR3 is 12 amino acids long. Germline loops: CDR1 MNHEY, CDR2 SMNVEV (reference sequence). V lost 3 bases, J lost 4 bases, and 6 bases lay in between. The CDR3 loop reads CASSFGGYGYTF. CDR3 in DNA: TGTGCCAGCAGTTTCGGCGGCTATGGCTACACCTTC.

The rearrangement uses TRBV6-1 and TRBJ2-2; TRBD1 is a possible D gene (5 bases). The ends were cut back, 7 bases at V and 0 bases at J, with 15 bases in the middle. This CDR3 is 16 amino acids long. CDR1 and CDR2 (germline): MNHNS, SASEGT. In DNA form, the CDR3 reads TGTGCCAGCACTGACCTGGCAGGGCCGAACACCGGGGAGCTGTTTTTT. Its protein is CASTDLAGPNTGELFF.